The 14 T cell receptor beta chains listed next were all sequenced from one sample in a study of somatic mutations in cytotoxic T cells in rheumatoid arthritis. Sequencing used immunoSEQ multiplex PCR; TCRdb keeps in-frame clones, though not all of them. This table has about 26,000 clones, about 80% appearing once. Input material: CD8+ T cells sorted from blood. These receptors came from a man between 45 and 60 years old in good health.

This clone was detected only a few times. The chain recombines TRBV4-1 with TRBJ1-5; D not resolved. CDR3 length: 16 amino acids. The germline V gene encodes CDR1 MGHRA and CDR2 YSYEKL. The ends were cut back, 0 bases at V and 1 base at J, with 10 bases in the middle. The DNA of the CDR3 is TGCGCCAGCAGCCAAGAAGCGGGAAAGAGCAATCAGCCCCAGCATTTT. This sequence encodes CASSQEAGKSNQPQHF.

The V gene is TRBV7-9, the J gene TRBJ2-5; possibly TRBD1 for D (6 bases). This CDR3 region has 16 residues. V gave up 0 bases and J gave up 4 bases, with 15 bases separating them. Germline loops: CDR1 SEHNR, CDR2 FQNEAQ (reference sequence). The CDR3 DNA follows: TGTGCCAGCAGCTTAGCGCGTGTGGTAGGGGGAGAGACCCAGTACTTC. Encoded protein: CASSLARVVGGETQYF.

The chain employs TRBV9 and TRBJ2-2; 7 bases agree with TRBD2. CDR3 length: 16 amino acids. V lost 4 bases and J lost 6; bases outside the gene matches: 12. From germline, CDR1 is SGDLS and CDR2 YYNGEE. The chain's CDR3 is CASSPGIREEAGELFF. CDR3 DNA sequence: TGTGCCAGCAGCCCAGGGATACGGGAGGAGGCCGGGGAGCTGTTTTTT.

A word on this clone: A read error may account for a junction end that differs from germline. The rearrangement links TRBV7-6 to TRBJ1-5, with 8 bases matching TRBD1. There are 14 residues in the CDR3. Per the germline V gene, CDR1 is SGHVS and CDR2 is FNYEAQ. The CDR3 region has the DNA TGTGCCAACAGCCCCGGGACAGGATATCAGCCCCAGCATTTT. The encoded protein is CANSPGTGYQPQHF. Drawing the rest from reference TRBV7-6 and TRBJ1-5, the complete variable domain is GAGVSQSPRYKVTKRGQDVALRCDPISGHVSLYWYRQALGQGPEFLTYFNYEAQQDKSGLPNDRFSAERPEGSISTLTIQRTEQRDSAMYRCANSPGTGYQPQHFGDGTRLSIL.

The chain recombines TRBV2 with TRBJ1-2; TRBD1 matches at 9 bases. The CDR3 covers 14 residues. Germline CDR1 reads SNHLY; CDR2 reads FYNNEI. Losses at the gene ends were 9 bases for V and 4 bases for J; bases not matched to a gene: 9. The CDR3, as DNA: TGTGCCAGTCCTAGGACAGGGGAGAGCTATGGCTACACCTTC. As protein: CASPRTGESYGYTF.

The rearrangement links TRBV4-1 to TRBJ2-1; the match to TRBD1 covers 8 bases. The germline gives CDR1 MGHRA, CDR2 YSYEKL. Germline trimming cut 0 bases from V and 8 bases from J; bases unmatched to any gene: 9. The CDR3 extends over 16 amino acids. The CDR3 DNA sequence: TGCGCCAGCAGCCAAGATCCCGGGACAGGAAGCTATGAGCAGTTCTTC. Its protein is CASSQDPGTGSYEQFF.

This chain links TRBV11-2 with TRBJ2-7; no reliable D call. V was clipped by 0 bases and J by 2 bases, with 8 bases between them. The CDR3 loop spans 14 amino acids. The germline gives CDR1 SGHAT, CDR2 FQNNGV. CDR3 nucleotide sequence: TGTGCCAGCAGCTTAGAGGCAGGCGCCTACGAGCAGTACTTC. It is translated as CASSLEAGAYEQYF.

The chain uses TRBV13 and TRBJ2-6, with a possible D match to TRBD2 (6 bases). This CDR3 contains 16 residues. Trimming shortened V by 5 bases and J by 2 bases, and 13 bases separated the two germline ends. Germline assignment: CDR1 PRHDT and CDR2 FYEKMQ (reference sequence). This chain's CDR3 is CASSRFSGAGANVLTF. In DNA, the CDR3 is TGTGCCAGCAGCCGGTTTTCGGGGGCTGGGGCCAACGTCCTGACTTTC.

This chain connects TRBV27 to TRBJ2-7; 7 bases align to TRBD2. Germline-derived CDR1 and CDR2 are MNHEY and SMNVEV (reference sequence). The V gene end was trimmed by 4 bases and the J gene end by 6 bases; junction bases not matched to a gene: 18. The CDR3 has 17 residues. The CDR3 loop reads CASSWGVGQGGILEQYF. CDR3 coding DNA: TGTGCCAGCAGTTGGGGCGTGGGGCAGGGAGGGATACTCGAGCAGTACTTC.

Only a few counts were recorded for this clone. This chain uses TRBV27 with TRBJ2-7; D could derive from TRBD1 or TRBD2 (5 bases each). The germline V gene has CDR1 MNHEY and CDR2 SMNVEV (reference sequence). Trimming took off 2 bases at V and 6 bases at J, with 20 bases between the two ends. The CDR3 runs to 16 residues. CDR3 sequence reads: CASSLTSGAARGEQYF. The CDR3 DNA reads TGTGCCAGCAGTTTAACATCCGGGGCCGCGAGGGGCGAGCAGTACTTC.

The DNA for the CDR3 is TGTGCCAGCACCTACAAGGCCGAATGGTTTGAAGCTTTCTTT. Translation: CASTYKAEWFEAFF. The chain combines TRBV7-9 with TRBJ1-1; D remains ambiguous. The germline CDR1 and CDR2 sequences are SEHNR and FQNEAQ (reference sequence). The CDR3 loop spans 14 amino acids. Trimming cost V 7 bases and J 7 bases, with 19 bases left between them.

V gene TRBV27 combines with J gene TRBJ2-7; 7 nucleotides align to TRBD1. Losses at the gene ends were 6 bases for V and 6 bases for J; bases not matched to a gene: 14. Germline values: CDR1 MNHEY, CDR2 SMNVEV (reference sequence). The CDR3 has 15 amino acids. The CDR3 bases are TGTGCCAGCAGAGTATCCCGGGACAGATTGTTCGAGCAGTACTTC. Protein: CASRVSRDRLFEQYF.

This sequence joins TRBV9 and TRBJ2-5; 9 bases fit TRBD1. CDR3 size: 15 residues. The germline CDR1 and CDR2 sequences are SGDLS and YYNGEE. V dropped 7 bases and J dropped 1; count of bases not matched to a gene: 8. The CDR3 here is CASARTGALQETQYF. The CDR3 nucleotides are TGTGCCAGCGCACGGACAGGGGCCCTCCAAGAGACCCAGTACTTC.

The chain carries TRBV10-2 and TRBJ2-7; the match to TRBD2 covers 11 bases. The CDR3 is 17 amino acids. V was clipped by 0 bases and J by 0 bases; unmatched bases: 4. Germline V gene sequence: CDR1 WSHSY, CDR2 SAAADI. The CDR3 sequence: CASSESATSGSSYEQYF. The CDR3 DNA sequence: TGCGCCAGCAGTGAGTCGGCTACTAGCGGGAGCTCCTACGAGCAGTACTTC.